The present entry profiles one T cell receptor beta chain with its context. These data are taken from a study of T-cell memory formation after mild COVID-19. One entry per CDR3 protein, called by TCRdb with MiXCR from the 5' RACE reads. The table lists more than 75,000 distinct CDR3 sequences, more than 11% of them singletons. The TCR sequence derives from an adult woman who had mild COVID-19 (a few samples of this study predate the infection). Cell type and time point are not known. Sequencing was performed on PBMCs or a T cell subset sorted from them (not recorded which).

This CDR3 is CASSQEGGGTEAFF. In DNA form, the CDR3 reads TGTGCCAGCAGCCAAGAAGGGGGGGGAACTGAAGCTTTCTTT. The chain links TRBV3-1 to TRBJ1-1; a weak D match, TRBD1 (6 bases). V lost 0 bases and J 5 bases, leaving 10 bases between the germline ends. The CDR3 totals 14 residues. Germline V CDR1 and CDR2: LGHDT, YNNKEL (reference sequence). The full variable domain, in which reference TRBV3-1 and TRBJ1-1 provide the parts outside the CDR3, is DTAVSQTPKYLVTQMGNDKSIKCEQNLGHDTMYWYKQDSKKFLKIMFSYNNKELIINETVPNRFSPKSPDKAHLNLHINSLELGDSAVYFCASSQEGGGTEAFFGQGTRLTVV.